Below are 21 T cell receptor beta chains sequenced from a single sample in a study of blood T cell repertoires in COVID-19. Only in-frame clones appear in the TCRdb table, and some are missing; sequencing was by immunoSEQ multiplex PCR. This sample has around 150,000 clones; 80% to 90% occur once, and the top ten carry 2% to 3%. Sequencing was performed on peripheral blood. These receptors were taken from a man aged 50 to 59 with active COVID-19.

The chain combines TRBV7-8 with TRBJ1-1, with TRBD1 matching over 7 bases. The CDR3 is 16 residues long. In germline, CDR1 is SGHVS, CDR2 FQNEAQ. With V trimmed by 4 bases and J by 6 bases, 14 bases remained unmatched. CDR3 coding DNA: TGTGCCAGCAGCTCGGGTTACAGGGGATCTCGCCCTGAAGCTTTCTTT. Protein sequence: CASSSGYRGSRPEAFF.

This chain joins TRBV25-1 and TRBJ1-2; no clear D gene. V dropped 4 bases and J dropped 6 bases, with 6 bases sitting between them. The length of the CDR3 is 11 residues. Germline V gene data show CDR1 as MGHDK and CDR2 as SYGVNS. The CDR3 sequence is CASSVTNGYTF. The CDR3 coding sequence is TGTGCCAGCAGTGTCACAAATGGCTACACCTTC.

V and J are TRBV4-2 and TRBJ2-3, with TRBD2 identical over 16 bases. The germline CDR1 and CDR2 sequences are LGHNA and YNFKEQ. V lost 4 bases, J lost 0 bases, and 4 bases stayed unmatched. The CDR3 runs 18 residues. The CDR3 DNA is TGTGCCAGCAGCCGAGGGACTAGCGGGGGGGTAAGCACAGATACGCAGTATTTT. It codes for CASSRGTSGGVSTDTQYF.

The V and J genes are TRBV20-1 and TRBJ2-5; unclear D gene. The CDR3 runs to 10 residues. Between the trimmed V and J ends, which lost 6 bases and 3 bases, there was a span of 5 bases. Germline values: CDR1 DFQATT, CDR2 SNEGSKA (reference sequence). The CDR3 DNA reads as TGCAGTGCCGTAGAAGAGACCCAGTACTTC. As protein: CSAVEETQYF.

V usage is TRBV6-5 and J usage is TRBJ2-2; weak D call: TRBD1 (6 bases). Germline V gene data show CDR1 as MNHEY and CDR2 as SVGAGI. The ends were cut back, 4 bases at V and 4 bases at J, with 13 bases in the middle. The CDR3 spans 15 residues. In nucleotides, the CDR3 is TGTGCCAGCAGTTCCCAGGGGCGGATCACCGGGGAGCTGTTTTTT. Translated: CASSSQGRITGELFF.

The V call is TRBV20-1, the J call TRBJ2-5; the D is unclear. Looked up from germline, CDR1 is DFQATT and CDR2 is SNEGSKA (reference sequence). The CDR3 contains 11 residues. Trimming shortened V by 1 base and J by 5 bases, and 5 bases separated the two germline ends. As DNA, the CDR3 is TGCAGTGCTAGAGTTCGGGAGACCCAGTACTTC. It specifies CSARVRETQYF.

This chain links TRBV12-5 with TRBJ2-3; 10 nucleotides align to TRBD2. Germline CDR1 is LGHNT and CDR2 is FRNRAP. The V and J ends lost 6 bases and 0 bases, in that order; junction bases with no gene match: 6. The CDR3 is 16 residues long. The DNA for the CDR3 is TGTGCTAGTGGCCCTGGGACTAGCGCTAGCACAGATACGCAGTATTTT. Protein: CASGPGTSASTDTQYF.

The CDR3 loop reads CASNEGGNTEAFF. In nucleotides, the CDR3 is TGTGCCAGCAACGAAGGAGGGAACACTGAAGCTTTCTTT. The chain uses TRBV6-5 and TRBJ1-1; D is unclear. Trimming stripped 7 bases from V and 1 base from J, with 10 bases between. This CDR3 spans 13 amino acids. Germline values: CDR1 MNHEY, CDR2 SVGAGI.

The chain couples TRBV5-1 to TRBJ2-5; 9 bases align to TRBD1. The J segment lost 2 bases and the V segment lost 4 bases, leaving 3 bases of the junction unmatched. Germline CDR1 is SGHRS and CDR2 is YFSETQ. The CDR3 has 14 residues. The CDR3 nucleotides are TGCGCCAGCAGCCGGGACAGGGAACAAGAGACCCAGTACTTC. This sequence encodes CASSRDREQETQYF.

This chain uses TRBV27 with TRBJ2-7; TRBD2 matches 9 bases. This CDR3 is built from 15 residues. After removal of 6 bases from V and 4 bases from J, the junction contained 10 bases not matched to a gene. CDR1 is MNHEY, CDR2 SMNVEV, per germline (reference sequence). The CDR3 DNA reads TGTGCCAGCAGCCGTGAGGCGGGGGGGGTTTACGAGCAGTACTTC. Amino acids: CASSREAGGVYEQYF.

This sequence joins TRBV7-2 and TRBJ1-5; a weak D match, TRBD1 (5 bases). The length of the CDR3 is 18 residues. V was clipped by 5 bases and J by 0 bases, with 20 bases between them. The V gene's germline CDR1 is SGHTA and CDR2 FQGNSA. CDR3 nucleotides: TGTGCCAGCAGCCCCCAGACAGAAGGAAAGTATAGCAATCAGCCCCAGCATTTT. Protein product: CASSPQTEGKYSNQPQHF.

This clone was counted a few times. V and J are TRBV5-4 and TRBJ2-7; D is unclear. Per germline, CDR1 SGHNT and CDR2 YYREEE (reference sequence). Trimming cost V 0 bases and J 3 bases, with 7 bases left between them. The CDR3 is 13 amino acids. CDR3 coding DNA: TGTGCCAGCAGCTTGGTTGCGAGCTACGAGCAGTACTTC. The encoded protein is CASSLVASYEQYF.

This chain uses TRBV30 with TRBJ1-1; no reliable D call. The germline V and J ends were trimmed by 4 bases and 8 bases, with 11 bases remaining between them. The germline gives CDR1 GTSNPN, CDR2 SVGIG (reference sequence). The CDR3 sequence is 11 residues long. This CDR3 is CAWKISGEAFF. The CDR3 bases are TGTGCCTGGAAGATAAGCGGGGAAGCTTTCTTT.

The V gene is TRBV3-1 (or the pseudogene TRBV3-2), the J gene TRBJ1-2; TRBD1 might be the D (5 bases). Trimming removed 5 bases at V and 10 bases at J, with 17 bases between. Germline V CDR1 and CDR2: LGHDT, YNNKEL (reference sequence). The CDR3 has 13 residues. CDR3 amino acids: CASSFGGEDFYTF. The DNA for the CDR3 is TGTGCCAGCAGCTTCGGGGGGGAAGACTTCTACACCTTC.

V and J are TRBV7-8 and TRBJ1-3, with TRBD1 as a possible D gene (5 bases). This CDR3 has 14 residues. Germline CDR1 and CDR2: SGHVS and FQNEAQ. V gave up 5 bases and J gave up 1 base, with 9 bases separating them. This chain's CDR3 is CASSPRQSGNTIYF. DNA of the CDR3: TGTGCCAGCAGCCCCCGACAGTCTGGAAACACCATATATTTT.

The chain's CDR3 is CAWSEQSIYGYTF. CDR3 nucleotides: TGTGCCTGGAGTGAACAGTCGATTTATGGCTACACCTTC. This chain joins TRBV30 and TRBJ1-2; no reliable D call. Trimming stripped 1 base from V and 5 bases from J, with 11 bases between. The CDR3 runs 13 residues. CDR1 GTSNPN and CDR2 SVGIG come from the germline V gene (reference sequence). The full variable domain, its missing parts supplied by reference TRBV30 and TRBJ1-2, is SQTIHQWPATLVQPVGSPLSLECTVEGTSNPNLYWYRQAAGRGLQLLFYSVGIGQISSEVPQNLSASRPQDRQFILSSKKLLLSDSGFYLCAWSEQSIYGYTFGSGTRLTVV.

The chain combines TRBV21-1 with TRBJ2-2; the table names TRBD1, a call not compared with the DNA. TRBV21-1 is listed as a pseudogene. This CDR3 comprises 14 residues. The CDR3 protein is CAKGTGQNTGELFF. As DNA, the CDR3 is TGTGCCAAGGGGACAGGACAGAACACCGGGGAGCTGTTTTTT.

V usage is TRBV19 and J usage is TRBJ1-2; TRBD1 agrees at 10 bases. CDR3 length: 16 amino acids. CDR1 and CDR2 from the germline V gene are LNHDA and SQIVND (reference sequence). V trimming: 4 bases; J trimming: 8 bases; junction bases outside the gene matches: 13. The CDR3 DNA reads TGTGCCAGTAGTACCCTCGCCGGGACAGGGGCCGGAGGCTACACCTTC. Protein sequence: CASSTLAGTGAGGYTF. Full variable domain (missing parts from reference TRBV19 and TRBJ1-2): DGGITQSPKYLFRKEGQNVTLSCEQNLNHDAMYWYRQDPGQGLRLIYYSQIVNDFQKGDIAEGYSVSREKKESFPLTVTSAQKNPTAFYLCASSTLAGTGAGGYTFGSGTRLTVV.

This clone was observed a single time. The V gene is TRBV4-1, the J gene TRBJ2-3, with no clear D. The CDR3 sequence is 15 residues long. V lost 0 bases and J lost 0, with 7 bases in between. Germline CDR1 is MGHRA and CDR2 is YSYEKL. CDR3 in amino acids: CASSQDGQSTDTQYF. In DNA, the CDR3 is TGCGCCAGCAGCCAAGATGGGCAGAGCACAGATACGCAGTATTTT.

The chain has TRBV10-3 and TRBJ2-3, with 8 bases identical to TRBD2. The germline CDR1 and CDR2 sequences are ENHRY and SYGVKD. Losses at the gene ends were 10 bases for V and 5 bases for J; bases not matched to a gene: 11. This CDR3 is 14 amino acids long. As DNA, the CDR3 is TGTGCCACCGATCCGGGACTAGGGGGAGATACGCAGTATTTT. Its translation is CATDPGLGGDTQYF.

J is TRBJ1-2 and V is TRBV2; TRBD1 might be the D (6 bases). This CDR3 is 13 amino acids long. The V gene's germline CDR1 is SNHLY and CDR2 FYNNEI. The germline V and J ends were trimmed by 4 bases and 14 bases, with 20 bases remaining between them. CDR3 DNA sequence: TGTGCCAGCAGTGTCTCGTTCCGAAGGGGGAATACCTTC. Translating gives CASSVSFRRGNTF.